This record looks at one T cell receptor (beta chain) sequence and its context. What antigen it recognizes has not been identified. No per-base quality is available; no much larger clone lies one base away. The record originates from a study of cytomegalovirus exposure and HLA in healthy donors (dated by TCRdb to the late 2010s). At the level of the whole study: In an earlier analysis of fewer than 750 of the donors, 276 Gb of sequence data and 100 million or so unique TCR beta sequences from about 180 million T cells were reported. Around 320 gigabases of sequencing data and approximately 84 million unique TCR sequences were included in an early release covering several hundred HLA-typed donors. Among the roughly 370 genotyped donors, under 90% belonged to the genetic ancestry cluster associated with self-reported Caucasian donors. The study aimed to test whether signatures of past pathogen exposure could be identified by cataloging public T cell receptors. The study profiled the T cell repertoires of 550 to 700 subjects by immunosequencing and related them to cytomegalovirus serostatus. A separate validation cohort of roughly 130 different subjects was used in addition to the 666-subject first cohort. High-throughput TCR immunosequencing, statistical association of individual TCRs with disease status, and machine learning were combined to predict cytomegalovirus infection status. A later analysis re-examined previously published TCR beta repertoires from roughly 650 donors and added high-resolution HLA genotyping to investigate patterns of TCR occurrence. In the later analysis, no new phenotypic data were used to find candidate immune exposures; instead, reliance was placed on TCR beta sequences and their occurrence across donors. An earlier analysis of a few hundred of the donors applied high-throughput TCR beta sequencing to assess whether each TCR beta V gene segment acted as functional or pseudogenic. Donor age, sex, ethnicity and CMV serostatus were compiled alongside the repertoire data. A later genetic analysis used genome-wide SNP genotypes for about 65% of the 666 donors, treating that subset as a discovery cohort. Every discovery cohort repertoire had been produced on one sequencing platform. Class I and class II HLA loci were covered by the typing at four-digit resolution. Typing coverage differed by locus: A, B, C, DRB1 and DQB1 were typed in about 620-640 donors, DQA1 in about 510, DPA1 in 600 to 610, and DPB1 in 472. Several DR-DQ haplotypes were treated as single units for association and clustering because of strong linkage in the cohort. On average, 235,054 unique TCR beta nucleotide sequences were sequenced per donor among some 430 genotyped donors of the cohort, with around 19% of those sequences being non-productive.

V lost 7 bases and J lost 7 bases; the stretch between them is 14 bases long. There are 11 amino acids in the CDR3, from cysteine to phenylalanine inclusive. Of all the DNA, just the CDR3 is kept, 33 bases in frame from base 1. Reading the germline V gene (reference sequence) gives CDR1 GTSNPN and CDR2 SVGIG. The method behind the library was the immunoSEQ multiplex PCR assay. For the multiplex PCR, a mixture combining 60 forward primers for TCR Vbeta segments and 13 reverse primers for TCR Jbeta segments was used. Amplification of the CDR3 region of rearranged TCR beta genes was performed with a multiplex PCR assay on genomic DNA. The Illumina HiSeq System was used to sequence the amplified TCR beta libraries as 87-base-pair reads. The study's own analysis went as follows. In a later analysis, approximately 74 million unique TCR beta chains were counted across the 666 repertoires, and approximately 11 million of these chains were shared by at least two donors. Raw reads were error-corrected and collapsed into unique sequences with a nearest-neighbor algorithm that merged closely related sequences to remove PCR and sequencing errors. CDR3 sequences were aligned to IMGT reference sequences to assign V, D and J gene segments. Each retained sequence needed at least a six-nucleotide match to both a V gene segment and a J gene segment. A rearrangement counted as productive if the CDR3 had no stop codons and remained in frame with V and J, and every other rearrangement counted as non-productive. Following IMGT convention, CDR3 was defined as the stretch from the second conserved V-encoded cysteine to the conserved J-encoded phenylalanine. Sequences without an unambiguous match to a single V gene segment were excluded from the earlier analysis of several hundred of the donors. In an earlier analysis of approximately 500 of the donors, a V segment was called functional when productive rearrangements were above 56.7%, and segregating when the standard deviation between donors exceeded 5%. A statistical classification framework was built to diagnose cytomegalovirus status from the catalog of TCR beta chain sequences. In a later analysis, V and J genes were assigned by comparing TCR nucleotide sequences against IMGT/GENE-DB human TR gene sequences. In a later analysis, CDR3 sequences and most-parsimonious VDJ recombination scenarios were assigned using the TCRdist pipeline. In a later analysis, each TCR beta chain was defined by its CDR3 amino acid sequence together with its V-gene family, and reads lacking a unique V-gene family were excluded. To address suspected cross-contamination and a sequencing artifact, a later analysis removed around 590 highly shared, low-generation-probability nucleotide sequences. In a later analysis, a clonal expansion index for each public chain was calculated from normalized within-repertoire ranks of inferred template counts. In a later analysis, generation probabilities were computed using a VDJ recombination model fitted to out-of-frame rearrangements, and the results were checked against IGoR. A later analysis scored TCR-TCR, TCR-HLA and TCR-CMV co-occurrence with hypergeometric tests, applying a repertoire-size bias correction to TCR pairs. A later analysis estimated false discovery rates by permuting HLA or CMV assignments 20 times. In a later analysis, co-occurring TCRs were grouped using DBSCAN, and TCRdist sequence similarity was added for clustering within HLA-allele-positive subsets. For co-occurrence clustering, repertoires with fewer than 30,000 or more than 120,000 public chains were excluded, along with five repertoires with anomalous nucleotide sharing. TCRdb took over this immuneACCESS table, retaining in-frame rearrangements with V and J assigned. Such tables are incomplete; in checked studies, under half of the missing clones stem from an unresolved V gene, and the remainder is unexplained. That table is the source of V, J and clone size, and D and trimming were worked out from the DNA. The sample contains hundreds of thousands of clones, about 80% of them found a single time. The top ten clonotypes cover 2.5% to 3.5% of the sample.

The cohort consisted of 666 healthy bone marrow donors. At the time of sampling, all cohort members were nominally healthy, though unrecorded immune exposures were likely present. The donor tested CMV seropositive, placing the donor among the 289 seropositive members of the cohort. A peripheral blood sample was provided by each donor, and peripheral blood mononuclear cells were used for TCR beta sequencing. The Qiagen DNeasy Blood Extraction Kit was used to extract genomic DNA from the blood cell samples. What the work shows at the level of the full study, not this receptor alone: Compared with equally common non-associated chains, HLA-associated TCR beta chains in a later analysis were more clonally expanded and had lower generation probabilities. When HLA alleles, especially DR and DQ, strongly co-occurred, attributing TCR associations to individual alleles was difficult. A further reported finding was that TCR beta sequences accurately predicted the HLA-A and HLA-B alleles for most subjects in the first cohort. At a false discovery rate of 0.05, a later analysis linked roughly 17,000 TCR beta sequences to specific HLA alleles. Because some donors lacked HLA typing at each locus, the association tests relied only on the typed subset. A later genetic analysis associated a missense DCLRE1C variant with V-gene and J-gene trimming of TCR beta chains, and an independent cohort replicated the association. In vitro tests confirmed that a few of the cytomegalovirus-associated TCR beta chains recognize cytomegalovirus antigens. The study listed over 150 TCR beta chains as associated with cytomegalovirus. The authors suggested that the approach could potentially be generalized to other disease states and immunological phenotypes. Some IMGT-functional V segments, including TRBV6-2 and TRBV6-3, could not be distinguished by the 87-base-pair reads and were therefore excluded. Approximately 16 rarely observed V segments, including chromosome 9 orphons, were excluded from the earlier analysis of a few hundred of the donors because counts were too low. Across donors, most TCR sequences were observed very rarely, whereas some public TCRs were present in many individuals. The only immune exposure information available for the cohort was CMV serostatus. The sequencing pipeline was judged likely to have produced a cluster of highly shared sequence variants as a technical artifact. Presence/absence analyses assumed roughly uniform sequencing depth across donors, an assumption that may not hold. An earlier analysis of roughly 570 of the donors showed that most TCR beta V segments appeared in productive rearrangements either about 90% or about 30% of the time, which broadly matched IMGT annotations. A later analysis found that TCR association rates varied across HLA loci, with DRB1 alleles showing the most associated TCRs and HLA-C alleles the fewest. In a later genetic analysis, fewer N-insertions in productive TCRs were reported among donors in an Asian-associated ancestry cluster than the approximately 710-donor mean. Cytomegalovirus status was reported to be diagnosed by the classifier with high specificity and sensitivity in both the original and validation cohorts. Several of the top co-occurrence clusters appeared to be linked to parvovirus B19, influenza, CMV and Epstein-Barr virus, according to a later analysis. Most CMV-associated TCR beta chains appeared to be HLA-restricted in a later analysis, and the HLA associations seemed to be driven largely by CMV exposure. This cohort had only TCR beta chains sequenced, and the lack of alpha or paired-chain data limited which features could be detected. Correlated functional status among segregating V segments might reflect linkage disequilibrium, but an unknown experimental factor could not be ruled out.

The TCR comes from a woman aged 55-75 years in good health and CMV-seropositive. The source material was PBMCs. The sequence links TRBV30 to TRBJ2-7; TRBD1 is a weak D gene call, 6 bases matching. The CDR3 reads CAYGQLKEQYF. The nucleotides read TGTGCCTATGGACAGCTAAAGGAGCAGTACTTC.